What follows are 24 T cell receptor beta chains derived from one specimen sequenced in a study of CD8 T cells in ankylosing spondylitis. TCRdb used MiXCR to reprocess the 5' RACE reads, holding one entry per CDR3 protein. The repertoire holds about 340,000 distinct CDR3 sequences, 20% to 25% seen once, with about an eighth in the top ten. Sequencing used blood, either unsorted or a sorted T cell fraction (not recorded which). The receptors here all came from a male donor with ankylosing spondylitis or in good health (not recorded which).

In this sample, this clonotype turned up a few times. The CDR3 DNA follows: TGCAGCGTTGAAGATCCTCCGGGACAGGGTTTCTCCCTCTTTGGCGAGCAGTACTTC. It encodes CSVEDPPGQGFSLFGEQYF. The chain has TRBV29-1 and TRBJ2-7, with 9 bases fitting TRBD1. After removal of 0 bases from V and 6 bases from J, the junction contained 21 bases not matched to a gene. Germline V lookup: CDR1 SQVTM, CDR2 ANQGSEA. CDR3 length equals 19 residues.

This chain uses TRBV30 with TRBJ2-2, with TRBD2 as a possible D gene (6 bases). CDR1 and CDR2 (germline): GTSNPN, SVGIG (reference sequence). This CDR3 region has 13 residues. The ends were cut back, 2 bases at V and 5 bases at J, with 9 bases in the middle. CDR3 DNA sequence: TGTGCCTGGAGTTTCGGAGGGACCGGGGAGCTGTTTTTT. Translation: CAWSFGGTGELFF.

The rearrangement uses TRBV2 and TRBJ2-7; no firm D call. CDR1 is SNHLY and CDR2 is FYNNEI in the germline V gene. The CDR3 contains 15 residues. V was pared by 2 bases and J by 0 bases, with 11 bases between. DNA for the CDR3: TGTGCCAGCAGTGAACCGAAGGAAAGCTCCTACGAGCAGTACTTC. Translated, it gives CASSEPKESSYEQYF.

The V and J genes are TRBV30 and TRBJ2-3, with unresolved D. The CDR3 totals 15 residues. CDR1 is GTSNPN and CDR2 is SVGIG in the germline V gene (reference sequence). V lost 5 bases and J lost 2, with 17 bases in between. The CDR3 DNA follows: TGTGCCTGGTCCACAGTCGATTCTGACACAGATACGCAGTATTTT. Translated, it gives CAWSTVDSDTDTQYF.

The rearrangement links TRBV12-3 or TRBV12-4 to TRBJ1-2; possible D gene TRBD1, 5 bases. V lost 5 bases, J lost 4 bases, and 11 bases lay in between. CDR3 length: 13 amino acids. The CDR3 here is CASSQGTAYGYTF. Here the CDR3 DNA reads TGTGCCAGCAGTCAAGGGACTGCCTATGGCTACACCTTC.

This chain connects TRBV2 to TRBJ1-5, with TRBD1 as a possible D gene (5 bases). The V end was cut by 6 bases, the J end by 9 bases, with 21 bases between. Germline V lookup: CDR1 SNHLY, CDR2 FYNNEI. The CDR3 runs 15 residues. The CDR3 DNA follows: TGTGCCAGCAGAGACGAGCGGGACCCCTTGAGGCCCCAGCATTTT. Translating it yields CASRDERDPLRPQHF.

The V call is TRBV28, the J call TRBJ2-3, with 8 bases aligning to TRBD1. V dropped 3 bases and J dropped 3; count of bases not matched to a gene: 5. The germline V gene encodes CDR1 MDHEN and CDR2 SYDVKM. The CDR3 contains 15 residues. In DNA, the CDR3 is TGTGCCAGCAGTTTTCAGGGGGCAGAAACAGATACGCAGTATTTT. It translates to CASSFQGAETDTQYF.

This chain links TRBV12-3 or TRBV12-4 with TRBJ1-5, with D uncertain. This CDR3 spans 14 amino acids. The V end was cut by 3 bases, the J end by 2 bases, with 8 bases between. DNA of the CDR3: TGTGCCAGCAGTTTTAAAGTTGGCAATCAGCCCCAGCATTTT. Its translation: CASSFKVGNQPQHF.

This clonotype appeared a few times. V and J are TRBV12-3 or TRBV12-4 and TRBJ2-4; possible D gene TRBD2, 7 bases. The CDR3 runs to 14 residues. Trimming removed 3 bases at V and 6 bases at J, with 12 bases between. CDR3 in amino acids: CASSLGGPGNIQYF. The CDR3 coding sequence is TGTGCCAGCAGTTTGGGGGGGCCGGGAAACATTCAGTACTTC.

This clonotype was detected a few times. The chain carries TRBV29-1 and TRBJ2-2; tentatively, D is TRBD1 or TRBD2 (6 bases each). The V gene lost 2 bases and the J gene lost 7 bases, with 17 bases spanning the gap. Per the germline V gene, CDR1 is SQVTM and CDR2 is ANQGSEA. There are 15 residues in the CDR3. The CDR3 nucleotides are TGCAGCGTTGAAAGGGACCGGGGGCGAGTCGGGGAGCTGTTTTTT. Protein: CSVERDRGRVGELFF.

The chain links TRBV12-3 or TRBV12-4 to TRBJ2-5, with 10 nucleotides matching TRBD2. The CDR3 length is 16 residues. With 2 bases clipped from V and 5 bases from J, the junction kept 8 bases outside the gene matches. In nucleotides, the CDR3 is TGTGCCAGCAGTTTATCTCCTAGCGGGGGTTCGGAGACCCAGTACTTC. Protein product: CASSLSPSGGSETQYF.

With respect to this clonotype: At one end, the junction sequence differs from germline, possibly due to a read error. The chain is built from TRBV7-6 and TRBJ2-5; D not resolved. Germline values: CDR1 SGHVS, CDR2 FNYEAQ. The CDR3 consists of 13 residues. The CDR3 region is CASSLGHLSLSVF. As DNA, the CDR3 is TGTGCCAGCAGCTTAGGCCACCTGAGCCTGTCTGTATTC.

This clonotype was picked up a small number of times. This chain uses TRBV7-9 with TRBJ2-5, with 7 bases matching TRBD1. Germline values: CDR1 SEHNR, CDR2 FQNEAQ (reference sequence). The J segment lost 3 bases and the V segment lost 2 bases, leaving 0 bases of the junction unmatched. The CDR3 covers 13 residues. CDR3 bases: TGTGCCAGCAGCTTACAGGGGGAAGAGACCCAGTACTTC. Translating it yields CASSLQGEETQYF.

This clonotype was observed a handful of times. The rearrangement uses TRBV7-9 and TRBJ2-2; 9 nucleotides line up with TRBD1. Germline V gene sequence: CDR1 SEHNR, CDR2 FQNEAQ (reference sequence). V lost 5 bases, J lost 5 bases, and 9 bases stayed unmatched. The CDR3 has 16 residues. The CDR3 sequence: CASSDPGQGFTGELFF. The CDR3, as DNA: TGTGCCAGCAGCGACCCGGGACAGGGATTTACCGGGGAGCTGTTTTTT.

There are a few counts of this clonotype. This rearrangement joins TRBV5-6 to TRBJ2-7; D uncertain. Trimming took off 0 bases at V and 0 bases at J, with 7 bases between the two ends. There are 14 residues in the CDR3. The germline V gene encodes CDR1 SGHDT and CDR2 YYEEEE. The CDR3 region is CASSLAVASYEQYF. As DNA, the CDR3 is TGTGCCAGCAGCTTGGCTGTGGCCTCCTACGAGCAGTACTTC.

Ten or more counts support this clonotype. The chain couples TRBV7-9 to TRBJ2-3; D gene ambiguous. Germline CDR1 SEHNR, CDR2 FQNEAQ (reference sequence). The ends were cut back, 5 bases at V and 4 bases at J, with 10 bases in the middle. CDR3 length: 13 amino acids. CDR3 protein: CASSPRWADTQYF. DNA of the CDR3: TGTGCCAGCAGCCCGCGGTGGGCAGATACGCAGTATTTT. Full variable domain (rest looked up from reference TRBV7-9 and TRBJ2-3): DTGVSQNPRHKITKRGQNVTFRCDPISEHNRLYWYRQTLGQGPEFLTYFQNEAQLEKSRLLSDRFSAERPKGSFSTLEIQRTEQGDSAMYLCASSPRWADTQYFGPGTRLTVL.

The rearrangement joins TRBV11-1 to TRBJ2-3; TRBD2 agrees at 13 bases. After removal of 8 bases from V and 0 bases from J, the junction contained 14 bases not matched to a gene. The length of the CDR3 is 19 residues. Germline CDR1 is SGHAT and CDR2 is FQDESV (reference sequence). In DNA form, the CDR3 reads TGTGCCAGCGGCCCTAAATTGGGACTAGCGGGACCTAGCACAGATACGCAGTATTTT. This gives the protein CASGPKLGLAGPSTDTQYF.

This clonotype showed up just a few times. V is TRBV2 and J is TRBJ2-3; 10 bases fit TRBD1. This CDR3 comprises 15 residues. Germline V CDR1 and CDR2: SNHLY, FYNNEI. With V trimmed by 6 bases and J by 3 bases, 6 bases remained unmatched. CDR3 sequence (DNA): TGTGCCAGCAGGGGGGACAGGGGTTGGACAGATACGCAGTATTTT. This translates into CASRGDRGWTDTQYF.

This sequence joins TRBV4-2 and TRBJ2-7; D unclear. Germline V gives CDR1 LGHNA, CDR2 YNFKEQ. V was shortened by 1 base and J by 2 bases, with 15 bases between the two germline ends. The CDR3 is 16 amino acids. The CDR3 loop reads CASSQGESEIPYEQYF. The CDR3 nucleotides are TGTGCCAGCAGCCAAGGAGAATCAGAAATCCCCTACGAGCAGTACTTC.

The chain couples TRBV25-1 to TRBJ2-3, with D unresolved. The CDR3 runs to 12 residues. V lost 8 bases and J 6 bases, leaving 12 bases between the germline ends. Germline V CDR1 and CDR2: MGHDK, SYGVNS. The CDR3 DNA follows: TGTGCCAGCGGGGTCCCCGAGGATACGCAGTATTTT. Protein: CASGVPEDTQYF. The complete variable domain, with remaining parts taken from reference TRBV25-1 and TRBJ2-3, reads EADIYQTPRYLVIGTGKKITLECSQTMGHDKMYWYQQDPGMELHLIHYSYGVNSTEKGDLSSESTVSRIRTEHFPLTLESARPSHTSQYLCASGVPEDTQYFGPGTRLTVL.

The CDR3 sequence: CATSLGGGPSHEQFF. In DNA form, the CDR3 reads TGTGCCACGTCCTTGGGCGGGGGGCCTTCCCATGAGCAGTTCTTC. V and J are TRBV12-3 or TRBV12-4 and TRBJ2-1; 8 bases align to TRBD2. This CDR3 contains 15 residues. V shed 10 bases, J shed 8 bases, and the junction held 16 bases outside the gene matches.

The gene calls are TRBV6-1 and TRBJ2-5; TRBD1 aligns across 8 bases. V was pared by 6 bases and J by 1 base, with 4 bases of the junction left unmatched. Germline V gives CDR1 MNHNS, CDR2 SASEGT. The CDR3 loop spans 14 amino acids. The CDR3 DNA reads TGTGCCAGCAGACCCGGGACAGGCCAAGAGACCCAGTACTTC. This encodes CASRPGTGQETQYF.

CDR3 protein: CASTRGRLSGANVLTF. The CDR3 DNA is TGTGCCAGCACCAGGGGTCGTTTATCTGGGGCCAACGTCCTGACTTTC. This rearrangement joins TRBV9 to TRBJ2-6, with D tentatively TRBD1 (6 bases). CDR1 is SGDLS, CDR2 YYNGEE, per germline. V gave up 6 bases and J gave up 1 base, with 14 bases separating them. The CDR3 is made up of 16 amino acids.

The chain is built from TRBV6-1 and TRBJ2-2; D gene unclear. This CDR3 has 15 amino acids. Looked up from germline, CDR1 is MNHNS and CDR2 is SASEGT. V dropped 4 bases and J dropped 0 bases, with 9 bases sitting between them. CDR3 in amino acids: CASSATEPNTGELFF. CDR3 sequence (DNA): TGTGCCAGCAGTGCAACAGAGCCGAACACCGGGGAGCTGTTTTTT.